This T cell receptor (beta chain) was identified during a study of Ad26.COV2.S vaccination and SARS-CoV-2 variants. Study observations and caveats: Possibly, TCR breadth and depth analyses underestimated total T cell responses. Substantial breadth was reported for post-vaccination spike-specific CD8+ and CD4+ T cells.

Here immunoSEQ multiplex PCR was the method, and the copy in TCRdb shows in-frame clones only, minus some. The profile shows over 90,000 clones, 80% of them singletons. About this clone itself: What it binds is not known.

The CDR3 sequence is 17 residues long. CDR1 is SGHVT and CDR2 is SQSDAQ in the germline V gene. V gave up 1 base and J gave up 3 bases, with 19 bases separating them. This rearrangement joins TRBV7-4 to TRBJ2-7, with D possibly being TRBD1 (6 bases). The sequences come from peripheral blood, collected after recovery from COVID-19. This TCR derives from a human donor who had recovered from COVID-19. CDR3 in amino acids: CASSLGYRVGGYYEQYF. The CDR3, as DNA: TGTGCCAGCAGCTTAGGCTACAGGGTTGGTGGTTACTACGAGCAGTACTTC.